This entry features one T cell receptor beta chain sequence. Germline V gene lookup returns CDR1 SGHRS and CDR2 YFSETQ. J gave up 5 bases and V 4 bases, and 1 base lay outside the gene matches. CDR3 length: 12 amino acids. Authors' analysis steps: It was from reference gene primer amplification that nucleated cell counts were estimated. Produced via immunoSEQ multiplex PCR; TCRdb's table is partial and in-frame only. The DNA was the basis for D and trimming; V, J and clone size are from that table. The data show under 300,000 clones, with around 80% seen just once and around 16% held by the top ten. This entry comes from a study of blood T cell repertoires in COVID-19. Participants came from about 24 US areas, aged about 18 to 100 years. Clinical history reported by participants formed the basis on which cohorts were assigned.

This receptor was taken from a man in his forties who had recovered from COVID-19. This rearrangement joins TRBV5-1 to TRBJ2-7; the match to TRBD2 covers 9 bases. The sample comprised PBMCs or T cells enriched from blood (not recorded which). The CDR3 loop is CASSSGRNEQYF. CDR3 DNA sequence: TGCGCCAGCAGCAGCGGGAGGAACGAGCAGTACTTC.